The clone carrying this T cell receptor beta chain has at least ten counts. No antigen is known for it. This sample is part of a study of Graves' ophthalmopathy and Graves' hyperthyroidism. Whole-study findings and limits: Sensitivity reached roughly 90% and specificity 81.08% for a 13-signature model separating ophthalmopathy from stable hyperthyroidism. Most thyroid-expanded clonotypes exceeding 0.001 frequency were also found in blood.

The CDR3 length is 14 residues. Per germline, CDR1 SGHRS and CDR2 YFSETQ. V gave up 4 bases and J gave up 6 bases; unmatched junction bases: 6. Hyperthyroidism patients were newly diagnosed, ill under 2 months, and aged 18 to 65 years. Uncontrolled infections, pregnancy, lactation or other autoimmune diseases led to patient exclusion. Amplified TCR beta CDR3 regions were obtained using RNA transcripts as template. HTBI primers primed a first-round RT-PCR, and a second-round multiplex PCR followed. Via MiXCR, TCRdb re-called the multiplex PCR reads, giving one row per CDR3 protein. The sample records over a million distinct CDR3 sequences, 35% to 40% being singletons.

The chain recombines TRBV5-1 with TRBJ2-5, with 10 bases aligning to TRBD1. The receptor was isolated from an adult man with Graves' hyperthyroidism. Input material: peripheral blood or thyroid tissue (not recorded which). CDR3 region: CASSRMGQGQTQYF. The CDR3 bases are TGCGCCAGCAGCCGGATGGGACAGGGGCAGACCCAGTACTTC.